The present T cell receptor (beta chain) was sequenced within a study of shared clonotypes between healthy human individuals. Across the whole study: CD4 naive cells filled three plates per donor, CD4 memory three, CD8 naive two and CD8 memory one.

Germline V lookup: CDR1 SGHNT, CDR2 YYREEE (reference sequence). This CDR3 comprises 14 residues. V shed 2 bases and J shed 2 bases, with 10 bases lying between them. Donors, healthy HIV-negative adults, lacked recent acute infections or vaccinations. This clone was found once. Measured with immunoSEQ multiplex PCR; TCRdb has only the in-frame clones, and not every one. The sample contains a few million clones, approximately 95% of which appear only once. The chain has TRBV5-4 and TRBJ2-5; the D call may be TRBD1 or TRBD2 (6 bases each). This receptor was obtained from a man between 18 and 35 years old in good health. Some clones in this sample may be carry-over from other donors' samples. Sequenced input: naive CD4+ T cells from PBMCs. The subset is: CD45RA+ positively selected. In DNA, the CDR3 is TGTGCCAGCAGCTTCGCGGGGACACAAGAGACCCAGTACTTC. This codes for CASSFAGTQETQYF.